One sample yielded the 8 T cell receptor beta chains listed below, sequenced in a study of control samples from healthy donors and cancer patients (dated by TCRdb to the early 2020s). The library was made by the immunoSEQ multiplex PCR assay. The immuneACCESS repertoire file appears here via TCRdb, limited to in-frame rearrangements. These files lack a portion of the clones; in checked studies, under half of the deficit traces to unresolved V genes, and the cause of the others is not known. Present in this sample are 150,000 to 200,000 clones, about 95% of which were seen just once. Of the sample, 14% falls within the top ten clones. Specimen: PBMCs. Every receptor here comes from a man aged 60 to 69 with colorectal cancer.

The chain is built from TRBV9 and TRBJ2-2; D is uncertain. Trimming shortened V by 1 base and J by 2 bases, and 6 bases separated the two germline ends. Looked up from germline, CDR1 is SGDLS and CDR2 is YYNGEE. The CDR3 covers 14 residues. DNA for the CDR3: TGTGCCAGCAGCGTACGTTCTAACACCGGGGAGCTGTTTTTT. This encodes CASSVRSNTGELFF. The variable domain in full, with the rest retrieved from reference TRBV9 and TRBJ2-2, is DSGVTQTPKHLITATGQRVTLRCSPRSGDLSVYWYQQSLDQGLQFLIQYYNGEERAKGNILERFSAQQFPDLHSELNLSSLELGDSALYFCASSVRSNTGELFFGEGSRLTVL.

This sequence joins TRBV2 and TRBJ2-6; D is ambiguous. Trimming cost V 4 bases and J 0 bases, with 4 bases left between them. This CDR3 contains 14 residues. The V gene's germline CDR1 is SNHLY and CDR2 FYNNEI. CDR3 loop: CASSAGSGANVLTF. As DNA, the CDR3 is TGTGCCAGCAGTGCGGGCTCTGGGGCCAACGTCCTGACTTTC.

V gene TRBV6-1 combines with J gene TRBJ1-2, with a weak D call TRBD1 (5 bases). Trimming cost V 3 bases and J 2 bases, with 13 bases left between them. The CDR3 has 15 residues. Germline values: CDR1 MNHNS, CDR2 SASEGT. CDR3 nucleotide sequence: TGTGCCAGCAGTGAGGCCTTCGACAGAAACTATGGCTACACCTTC. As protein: CASSEAFDRNYGYTF.

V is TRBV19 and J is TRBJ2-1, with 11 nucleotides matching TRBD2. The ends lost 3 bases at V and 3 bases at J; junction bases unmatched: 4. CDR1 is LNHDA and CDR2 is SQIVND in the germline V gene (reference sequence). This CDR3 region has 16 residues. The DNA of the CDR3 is TGTGCCAGTAGTATGCCTAGCGGGGGGTTCTACAATGAGCAGTTCTTC. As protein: CASSMPSGGFYNEQFF.

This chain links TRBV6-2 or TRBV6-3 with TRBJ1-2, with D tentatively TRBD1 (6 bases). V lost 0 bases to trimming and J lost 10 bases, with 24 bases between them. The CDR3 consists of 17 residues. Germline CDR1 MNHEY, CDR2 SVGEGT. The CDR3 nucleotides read TGTGCCAGCAGTTACTCCGTTGGTTTCCGGGGGCAGAAAGACTACACCTTC. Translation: CASSYSVGFRGQKDYTF.

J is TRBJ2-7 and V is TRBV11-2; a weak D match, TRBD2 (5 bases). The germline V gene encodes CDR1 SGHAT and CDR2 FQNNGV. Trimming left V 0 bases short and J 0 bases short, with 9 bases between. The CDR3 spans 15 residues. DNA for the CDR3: TGTGCCAGCAGCTTAGATTCTGGGAGCTCCTACGAGCAGTACTTC. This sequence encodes CASSLDSGSSYEQYF. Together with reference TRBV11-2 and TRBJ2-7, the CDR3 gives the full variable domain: EAGVAQSPRYKIIEKRQSVAFWCNPISGHATLYWYQQILGQGPKLLIQFQNNGVVDDSQLPKDRFSAERLKGVDSTLKIQPAKLEDSAVYLCASSLDSGSSYEQYFGPGTRLTVT.

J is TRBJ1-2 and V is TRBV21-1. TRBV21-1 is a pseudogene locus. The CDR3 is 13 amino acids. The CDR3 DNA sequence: TGTGCCAGCAGCAAAGGGGGTGCCGGAGGCTACACCTTC. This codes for CASSKGGAGGYTF.

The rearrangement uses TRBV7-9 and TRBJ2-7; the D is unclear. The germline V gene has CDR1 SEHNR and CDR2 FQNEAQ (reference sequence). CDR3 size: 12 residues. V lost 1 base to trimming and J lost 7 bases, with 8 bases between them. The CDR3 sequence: CASSLGGIEQYF. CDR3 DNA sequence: TGTGCCAGCAGCTTAGGAGGAATTGAGCAGTACTTC.